A selection of T cell receptor beta chains follows, all from one sample in a study of Ad26.COV2.S vaccination and SARS-CoV-2 variants. Assay: immunoSEQ multiplex PCR; the TCRdb copy retains only in-frame clones and omits some. The table includes about 350,000 clones, about 87% detected once. Here the sequenced sample was peripheral blood, taken in a trial of Ad26.COV2.S vaccine versus placebo. Receptors originate from a person aged 18-60 years who received the Ad26.COV2.S COVID-19 vaccine or a placebo. Each CDR3 is given with its conserved first and last residue. D genes are given only for firm matches. Size is stated for part of the rows, as once, few or many counts, or as a class when the clone is expanded.

V,D,J,size,CDR3
TRBV29-1,TRBD1,TRBJ2-5,NA,CSVLVVDRGMETQYF
TRBV5-1,TRBD1,TRBJ1-4,NA,CASRGQGYANEKLFF
TRBV7-8,NA,TRBJ1-2,once,CASSLAGFAHGYTF
TRBV9,NA,TRBJ2-7,NA,CASSVEGSSYEQYF
TRBV4-2,NA,TRBJ2-1,NA,CASSQDGYSKVEQFF
TRBV30,NA,TRBJ1-1,NA,CAWSEDRAFF
TRBV19,NA,TRBJ1-3,NA,CASSASRASYAPGNTIYF
TRBV15,TRBD2,TRBJ2-2,few,CATSRELAVYTGELFF
TRBV7-3,TRBD2,TRBJ2-5,once,CASSPTSGLQETQYF
TRBV7-8,NA,TRBJ1-1,NA,CASSLGGGPNTEAFF
TRBV30,TRBD1,TRBJ1-2,NA,CAWSLLQGNYGYTF
TRBV3-1/TRBV3-2,NA,TRBJ1-2,NA,CASRLSLSYGYTF
TRBV7-2,TRBD1,TRBJ1-1,NA,CASSQLQGDTEAFF
TRBV7-2,NA,TRBJ2-7,NA,CASSLVPPSALSYEQYF
TRBV3-1/TRBV3-2,TRBD2,TRBJ2-1,few,CASSPPSGGGYEQFF
TRBV5-5,NA,TRBJ1-1,NA,CASSPLGGPNTEAFF
TRBV4-3,NA,TRBJ2-2,NA,CASSQTQGSTGELFF
TRBV7-3,TRBD1,TRBJ2-1,NA,CASSPLTGTGFEQFF
TRBV12-3/TRBV12-4,NA,TRBJ2-5,NA,CASSLISKTQYF
TRBV9,TRBD2,TRBJ2-7,NA,CASSALGSGRTYEQYF
TRBV14,NA,TRBJ2-2,once,CASSQVWTGELFF
TRBV10-1,TRBD2,TRBJ2-7,NA,CASSQIGTLAGLVYEQYF